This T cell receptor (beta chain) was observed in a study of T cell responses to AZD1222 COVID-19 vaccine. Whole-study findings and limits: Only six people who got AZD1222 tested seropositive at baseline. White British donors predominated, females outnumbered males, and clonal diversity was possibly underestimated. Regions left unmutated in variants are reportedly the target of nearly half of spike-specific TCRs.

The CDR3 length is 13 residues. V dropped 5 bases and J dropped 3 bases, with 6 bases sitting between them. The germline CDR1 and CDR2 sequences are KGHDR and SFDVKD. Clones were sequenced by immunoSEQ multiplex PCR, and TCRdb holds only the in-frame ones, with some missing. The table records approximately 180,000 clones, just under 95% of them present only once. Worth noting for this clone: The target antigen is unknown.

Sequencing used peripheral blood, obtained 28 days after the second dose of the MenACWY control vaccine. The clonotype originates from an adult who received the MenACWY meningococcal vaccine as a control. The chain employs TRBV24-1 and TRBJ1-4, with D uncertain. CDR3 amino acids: CATSGDANEKLFF. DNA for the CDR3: TGTGCCACCAGTGGAGACGCTAATGAAAAACTGTTTTTT.